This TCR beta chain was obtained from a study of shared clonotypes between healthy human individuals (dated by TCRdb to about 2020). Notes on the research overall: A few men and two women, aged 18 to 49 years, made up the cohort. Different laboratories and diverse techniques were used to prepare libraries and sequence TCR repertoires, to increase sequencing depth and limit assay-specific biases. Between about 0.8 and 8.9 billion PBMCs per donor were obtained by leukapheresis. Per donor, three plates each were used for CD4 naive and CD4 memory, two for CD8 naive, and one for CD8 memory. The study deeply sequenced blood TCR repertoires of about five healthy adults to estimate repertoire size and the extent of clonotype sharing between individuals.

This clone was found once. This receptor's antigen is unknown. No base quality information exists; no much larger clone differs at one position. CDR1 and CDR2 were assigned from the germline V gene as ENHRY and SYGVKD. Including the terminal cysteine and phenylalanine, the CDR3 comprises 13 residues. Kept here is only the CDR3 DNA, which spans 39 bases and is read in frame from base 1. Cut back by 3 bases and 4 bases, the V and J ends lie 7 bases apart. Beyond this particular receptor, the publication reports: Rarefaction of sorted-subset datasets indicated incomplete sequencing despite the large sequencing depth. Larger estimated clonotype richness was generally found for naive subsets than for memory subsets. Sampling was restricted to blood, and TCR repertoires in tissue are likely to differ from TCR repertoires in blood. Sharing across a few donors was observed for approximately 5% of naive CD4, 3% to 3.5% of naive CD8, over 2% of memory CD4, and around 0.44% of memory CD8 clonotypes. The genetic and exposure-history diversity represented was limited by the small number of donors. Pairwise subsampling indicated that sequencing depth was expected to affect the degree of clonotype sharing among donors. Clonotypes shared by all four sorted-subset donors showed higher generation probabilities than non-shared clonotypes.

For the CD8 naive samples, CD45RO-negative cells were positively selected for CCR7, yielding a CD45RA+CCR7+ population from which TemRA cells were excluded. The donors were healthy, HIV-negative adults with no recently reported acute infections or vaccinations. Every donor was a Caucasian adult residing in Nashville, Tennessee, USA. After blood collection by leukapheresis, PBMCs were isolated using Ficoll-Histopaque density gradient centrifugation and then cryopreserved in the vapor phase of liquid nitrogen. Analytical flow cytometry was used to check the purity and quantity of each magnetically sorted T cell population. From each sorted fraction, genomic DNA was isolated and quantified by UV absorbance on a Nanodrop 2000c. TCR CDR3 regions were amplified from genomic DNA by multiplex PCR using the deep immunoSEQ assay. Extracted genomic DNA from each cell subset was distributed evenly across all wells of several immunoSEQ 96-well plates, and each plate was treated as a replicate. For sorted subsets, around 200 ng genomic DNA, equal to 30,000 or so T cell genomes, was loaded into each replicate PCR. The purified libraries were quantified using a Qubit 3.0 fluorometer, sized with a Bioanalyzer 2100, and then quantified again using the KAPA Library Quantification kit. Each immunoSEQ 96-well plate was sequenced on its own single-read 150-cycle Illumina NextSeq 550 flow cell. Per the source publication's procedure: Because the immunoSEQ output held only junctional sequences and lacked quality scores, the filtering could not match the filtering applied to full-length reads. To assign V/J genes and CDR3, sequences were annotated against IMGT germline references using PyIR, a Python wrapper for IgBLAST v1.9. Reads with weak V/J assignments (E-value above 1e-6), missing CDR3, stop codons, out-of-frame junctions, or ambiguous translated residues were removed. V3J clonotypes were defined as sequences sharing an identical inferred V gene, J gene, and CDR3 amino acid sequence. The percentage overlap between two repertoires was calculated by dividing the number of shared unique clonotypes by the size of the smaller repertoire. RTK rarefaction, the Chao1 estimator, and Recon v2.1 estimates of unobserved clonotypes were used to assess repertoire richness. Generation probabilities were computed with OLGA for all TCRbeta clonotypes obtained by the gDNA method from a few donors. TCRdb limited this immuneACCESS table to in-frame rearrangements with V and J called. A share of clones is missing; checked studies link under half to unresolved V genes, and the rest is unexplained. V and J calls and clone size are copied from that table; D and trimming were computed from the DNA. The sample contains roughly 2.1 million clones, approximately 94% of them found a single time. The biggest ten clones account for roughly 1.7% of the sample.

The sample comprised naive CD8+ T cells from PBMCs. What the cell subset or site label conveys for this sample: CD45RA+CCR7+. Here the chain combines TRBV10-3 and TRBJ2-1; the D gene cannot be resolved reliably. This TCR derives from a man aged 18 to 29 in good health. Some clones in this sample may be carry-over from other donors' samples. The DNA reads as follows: TGTGCCATCAGTGATCGGAGTTACAATGAGCAGTTCTTC. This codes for CAISDRSYNEQFF.